The rows below give T cell receptor beta chains drawn from one sample of a study of blood T cell repertoires in COVID-19. Profiled with immunoSEQ multiplex PCR; TCRdb holds only in-frame clones, not every one. The table includes about 180,000 clones, roughly three quarters detected once. Sequenced input: peripheral blood. Source of these receptors: a woman of 80 years or more with COVID-19, enrolled during active disease. Each CDR3 is given with its conserved first and last residue. A D gene is named only where the DNA matches it firmly. Size values are once, few and many counts, or a class for expanded clones, and some rows have none.

>TRBV10-3|TRBJ1-3|many|14|-
TGTGCCATCAGTAGGACAGTCTCTGGAAACACCATATATTTT
CAISRTVSGNTIYF
>TRBV4-2|TRBJ2-1|-|16|TRBD2
TGTGCCAGCAGCCAAGTGGTAGGGAGCGGGGGAAATGAGCAGTTCTTC
CASSQVVGSGGNEQFF
>TRBV5-1|TRBJ2-7|few|13|-
TGCGCCAGCAGCCCCTTGGAGGTAGTAAGGCTGTACTTC
CASSPLEVVRLYF
>TRBV11-2|TRBJ2-7|once|15|TRBD2
TGTGCCAGCAGCTCCGGACTAGCGGGTTTCTACGAGCAGTACTTC
CASSSGLAGFYEQYF
>TRBV9|TRBJ2-1|-|12|-
TGTGCCAGCAGCTCCTATGGGAGTGAGCAGTTCTTC
CASSSYGSEQFF
>TRBV4-1|TRBJ2-7|-|15|-
TGCGCCAGCAGCCAAGAAGTCGGTATCGGCTACGAGCAGTACTTC
CASSQEVGIGYEQYF
>TRBV27|TRBJ2-1|-|15|TRBD2
TGTGCCAGCAGTTTAACGGGAGGGCCTAACAATGAGCAGTTCTTC
CASSLTGGPNNEQFF
>TRBV7-2|TRBJ2-1|-|15|-
TGTGCCAGCAGCTTAGGGTTATTGGGGGGCAATGAGCAGTTCTTC
CASSLGLLGGNEQFF
>TRBV30|TRBJ1-1|few|13|-
TGTGCCTGGAGACGGAGGGGGAACACTGAAGCTTTCTTT
CAWRRRGNTEAFF
>TRBV7-2|TRBJ2-7|-|14|TRBD1
TGTGCCAGCAGCTACCGGGACAGTTTCTACGAGCAGTACTTC
CASSYRDSFYEQYF
>TRBV10-3|TRBJ2-2|once|12|-
TGTGCCGTCCGCGCGGTAGGAGGGGAGCTGTTTTTT
CAVRAVGGELFF
>TRBV27|TRBJ2-2|-|15|-
TGTGCCAGCAGTTCCTTCCACAGGGACGCCGGGGAGCTGTTTTTT
CASSSFHRDAGELFF
>TRBV5-4|TRBJ2-2|-|17|TRBD1
TGTGCCAGCAGCCCCCCCGGGACAGGGGGGAACACCGGGGAGCTGTTTTTT
CASSPPGTGGNTGELFF
>TRBV15|TRBJ2-7|-|13|-
TGTGCCACCAGCAGAGATACAGACTACGAGCAGTACTTC
CATSRDTDYEQYF
>TRBV6-1|TRBJ2-2|-|16|TRBD2
TGTGCCAGCAGTGAGACTAGCGGGATAGGGCCCGGGGAGCTGTTTTTT
CASSETSGIGPGELFF
>TRBV11-3|TRBJ2-5|few|16|TRBD1
TGTGCCAGCAGTCCAAGACGGGACAGCCCGGGAGAGACCCAGTACTTC
CASSPRRDSPGETQYF
>TRBV7-6|TRBJ2-1|-|17|TRBD2
TGTGCCAGCAGCTTAAGGGTTAGCGGGGGACCCTACAATGAGCAGTTCTTC
CASSLRVSGGPYNEQFF
>TRBV15|TRBJ1-4|once|16|-
TGTGCCACCAGCAGAGATTTGGGCCTTCTAAATGAAAAACTGTTTTTT
CATSRDLGLLNEKLFF
>TRBV25-1|TRBJ1-2|once|13|TRBD1
TGTGCCAGCAGTAAGACAGGGGGCTGGGGCTACACCTTC
CASSKTGGWGYTF
>TRBV27|TRBJ1-5|few|14|-
TGTGCCAGCAGCCCTGTTCAGGGAGGTCAGCCCCAGCATTTT
CASSPVQGGQPQHF
>TRBV6-5|TRBJ2-7|-|16|TRBD2
TGTGCCAGCAGTTACTCGATGGGCGGGGGTCGGTACGAGCAGTACTTC
CASSYSMGGGRYEQYF
>TRBV2|TRBJ2-3|-|14|TRBD1
TGTGCCAGCACCCCGGGACAGGACACAGATACGCAGTATTTT
CASTPGQDTDTQYF
>TRBV12-5|TRBJ1-1|few|13|-
TGTGCTAGTGGTGTCCTCGGGGGCACTGAAGCTTTCTTT
CASGVLGGTEAFF
>TRBV6-5|TRBJ1-1|once|15|-
TGTGCCAGCAGTTACTCTGCGGTCGGGGGTTTCGAAGCTTTCTTT
CASSYSAVGGFEAFF
>TRBV9|TRBJ1-3|-|16|-
TGTGCCAGCAGCGTAGGTATTACGAGCTCTGGAAACACCATATATTTT
CASSVGITSSGNTIYF
>TRBV28|TRBJ2-5|-|14|-
TGTGCCAGCAGTTTAGACTGGTATCAAGAGACCCAGTACTTC
CASSLDWYQETQYF
>TRBV10-3|TRBJ2-5|once|16|TRBD2
TGTGCCATCAGTGCAGGGAGGAGCGGGAGGGGAGAGACCCAGTACTTC
CAISAGRSGRGETQYF
>TRBV4-1|TRBJ2-1|-|15|TRBD1
TGCGCCAGCAGCCAAGGACAGGGGATGTACAATGAGCAGTTCTTC
CASSQGQGMYNEQFF
>TRBV3-1/TRBV3-2|TRBJ1-4|-|15|-
TGTGCCAGCAGCCAAAGCCGGGACTTTAATGAAAAACTGTTTTTT
CASSQSRDFNEKLFF
>TRBV28|TRBJ2-3|-|16|-
TGTGCCAGCAGTTTACCGGGAGTTTTTACGGCAGATACGCAGTATTTT
CASSLPGVFTADTQYF
>TRBV7-8|TRBJ1-6|-|19|TRBD1
TGTGCCAGCAGCCGATCACAGGGGGCAAACGTCCCATGGAATTCACCCCTCCACTTT
CASSRSQGANVPWNSPLHF
>TRBV2|TRBJ1-2|-|13|-
TGTGCCAGCAACCCTGGGCCTTACTATGGCTACACCTTC
CASNPGPYYGYTF
>TRBV6-1|TRBJ1-6|few|16|-
TGTGCCAGCAGTAAAGGGATTGAGGGGGTTAATTCACCCCTCCACTTT
CASSKGIEGVNSPLHF
>TRBV19|TRBJ2-2|-|16|TRBD2
TGTGCCAGTAGTATAGAAACGGGAGGGCCCACCGGGGAGCTGTTTTTT
CASSIETGGPTGELFF
>TRBV29-1|TRBJ2-3|-|14|TRBD1
TGCAGCGTTGAAGCAGGGACAGGGTTTTCTACGCAGTATTTT
CSVEAGTGFSTQYF
>TRBV7-9|TRBJ2-5|-|15|TRBD2
TGTGCCAGCAGCCAGACTAGCGGGATATCGGAGACCCAGTACTTC
CASSQTSGISETQYF
>TRBV7-2|TRBJ2-1|-|15|TRBD1
TGTGCCAGCAGCTCCGGACAGGGGGGCCACAATGAGCAGTTCTTC
CASSSGQGGHNEQFF
>TRBV6-2/TRBV6-3|TRBJ1-5|-|15|-
TGTGCCAGCAGCCGCGACAGAGGAGGCAATCAGCCCCAGCATTTT
CASSRDRGGNQPQHF
>TRBV28|TRBJ2-5|-|17|TRBD2
TGTGCCAGCAGTTTATTGGGGCTAGCGGGAGGGCAAGAGACCCAGTACTTC
CASSLLGLAGGQETQYF
>TRBV5-4|TRBJ2-5|-|15|TRBD2
TGTGCCAGCAGCCTAGCGGGGGGGCCATTGGAGACCCAGTACTTC
CASSLAGGPLETQYF
>TRBV2|TRBJ2-2|-|15|TRBD1
TGTGCCAGCAGCCTGGACAGGGAGGACACCGGGGAGCTGTTTTTT
CASSLDREDTGELFF
>TRBV4-3|TRBJ1-1|-|15|-
TGCGCCAGCAGCCAACGGGGAGGTTGGAACACTGAAGCTTTCTTT
CASSQRGGWNTEAFF
>TRBV7-9|TRBJ2-7|-|14|TRBD1
TGTGCCAGCAGCTTAGGGGACAGTACCTACGAGCAGTACTTC
CASSLGDSTYEQYF
>TRBV18|TRBJ1-2|-|14|-
TGTGCCAGCTCACCACCGGTGCAGGACTATGGCTACACCTTC
CASSPPVQDYGYTF
>TRBV7-2|TRBJ1-3|few|15|-
TGTGCCAGCAGCTTAGTTCGGGGCTCTGGAAACACCATATATTTT
CASSLVRGSGNTIYF
>TRBV24-1|TRBJ2-7|-|13|TRBD1
TGTGCCACCAGTGACAGGGGGATGGACGAGCAGTACTTC
CATSDRGMDEQYF
>TRBV6-2/TRBV6-3|TRBJ2-7|-|13|-
TGTGCCAGCACCCCGGCAGGGGTCTACGAGCAGTACTTC
CASTPAGVYEQYF
>TRBV7-2|TRBJ2-1|few|15|-
TGTGCCAGCAGCGTCACTAGCAGACCCTACAATGAGCAGTTCTTC
CASSVTSRPYNEQFF
>TRBV19|TRBJ2-7|few|15|TRBD2
TGTGCCAGTAGTATAGGCATAGCGGGGGGGTACGAGCAGTACTTC
CASSIGIAGGYEQYF
>TRBV11-2|TRBJ2-7|many|13|TRBD2
TGTGCCAGCAGCTCGGGCGGGGGGGCCGAGCAGTACTTC
CASSSGGGAEQYF
>TRBV6-1|TRBJ1-5|-|16|-
TGTGCCAGCAGTGAATTTACTTGGCCAGGGAATCAGCCCCAGCATTTT
CASSEFTWPGNQPQHF
>TRBV25-1|TRBJ1-4|-|18|-
TGTGCCAGCAGTGAATATGTGGGTGCAAGGAGCACTAATGAAAAACTGTTTTTT
CASSEYVGARSTNEKLFF
>TRBV12-5|TRBJ1-6|-|14|TRBD1
TGTGCTAGTGGTCTACAGGGGCCAAGGTCACCCCTCCACTTT
CASGLQGPRSPLHF